This paragraph covers one T cell receptor (beta chain) sequence. There is no known antigen for this receptor. This record belongs to a study of monozygotic twins with inflammatory bowel disease (dated by TCRdb to about 2019). Notes on the research overall: The complete study included about 28 monozygotic twin pairs: 19 IBD-discordant Danish pairs and nine German pairs, of which four were IBD-concordant and five were IBD-discordant. The search for disease-associated traits relied mainly on comparing, within discordant pairs, IBD patients with their genetically identical healthy co-twins. Each individual had, on average, about 151 000 unique TCRalpha sequences and 181 000 unique TCRbeta sequences available for analysis.

The method behind the library was 5' RACE. The input for every TCR library was roughly 4,000 ng of total RNA. For each sample, cDNA synthesis with SMARTScribe reverse transcriptase was split into eight separate reactions. During cDNA synthesis, template switching introduced unique molecular identifiers that contained a 6-nucleotide sample barcode. TCRalpha and TCRbeta cDNA was amplified by two nested PCRs of about 15 and 9 cycles, with bead purification after each PCR. Before amplification, the cDNA was treated with uracil DNA-glycosylase and purified using the QIAquick PCR purification kit. The second PCR was the step at which Illumina TruSeq-compatible adapters and sample-specific barcodes were added. Library quality and concentration were checked on TapeStation and Qubit, and libraries were pooled at about 4.9 ng each. The pooled libraries were sequenced with 2 x 100 bp reads and custom sequencing primers on an Illumina HiSeq2500 single-index Rapid Run. The paper's data handling went like this. PCR and sequencing errors were corrected by UMI-based consensus assembly using MiGEC version 1.2.6. MiXCR version 2.1.1 handled V(D)J alignment, clonotype assembly and CDR3 extraction. To normalise gene usage, clonotype sharing and MAIT/NKT TCR abundance, the analysis used the top 1000, 10 000 and 20 000 clonotypes per sample. After downsampling to 27 000 UMIs, diversity was calculated as the inverse Simpson index using the vegan R package. Paired Mann-Whitney U tests were applied to discordant twin pairs, with Benjamini-Hochberg correction for multiple testing. TCRdb reprocessed the reads, so every CDR3 protein sequence counts as one entry and DNA is not shown. The V and J calls here are based on TCRdb, not the publication. This specimen's table enumerates about 420,000 distinct CDR3 sequences. The ten largest make up 2% to 2.5% of the sample.

From each donor, a roughly 2.3 ml peripheral blood sample was drawn into PAXgene tubes and stored at -80 degrees C. Without T cell sorting, total RNA was isolated from whole blood using the PAXgene blood miRNA kit on an automated QIAcube. Peripheral blood from monozygotic twin pairs concordant or discordant for inflammatory bowel disease was subjected to deep TCRalpha and TCRbeta repertoire profiling with unique molecular barcoding. For every twin pair, smoking habits were documented, and each individual was categorised as a current, former or never smoker. The germline V gene sets CDR1 to MNHNS and CDR2 to SASEGT. Its CDR3 holds 11 amino acids, cysteine through phenylalanine. No DNA accompanies this entry. Results the study describes overall, beyond this receptor: Repertoire similarity did not differ between concordant and discordant twins, possibly due to limited statistical power. IBD patients had lower TCRbeta repertoire diversity, measured by the inverse Simpson index, than their healthy co-twins. Fewer clonotypes were shared with other individuals by IBD patients than by healthy twins, most markedly in patients showing signs of disease activity. Because patients were on differing immunosuppressive treatments, the repertoires may have picked up extra background noise and inter-individual variability. The results gave no support for a single strong signal or clonotype linked to IBD. Distinction between different T cell subtypes could not be achieved in the analysis.

The chain uses TRBV6-1 and TRBJ1-2. This TCR came from a human donor with ulcerative colitis or Crohn's disease, or a healthy co-twin of an affected twin (not recorded which). Sequencing was done on a sample of blood. The CDR3 protein is CASRDNYGYTF.